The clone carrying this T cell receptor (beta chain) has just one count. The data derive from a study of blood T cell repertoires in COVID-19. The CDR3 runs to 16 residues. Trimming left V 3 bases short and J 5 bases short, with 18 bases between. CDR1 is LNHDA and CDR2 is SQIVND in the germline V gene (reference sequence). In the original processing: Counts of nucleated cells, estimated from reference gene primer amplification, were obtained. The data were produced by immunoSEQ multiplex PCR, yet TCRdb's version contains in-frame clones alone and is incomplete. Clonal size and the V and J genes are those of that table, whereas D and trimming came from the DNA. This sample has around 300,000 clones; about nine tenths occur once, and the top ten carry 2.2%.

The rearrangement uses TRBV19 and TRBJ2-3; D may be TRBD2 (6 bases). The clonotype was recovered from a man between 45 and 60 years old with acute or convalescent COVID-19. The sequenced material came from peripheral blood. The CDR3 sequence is CASSIPRLVLVDTQYF. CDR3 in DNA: TGTGCCAGTAGTATCCCCCGACTAGTTTTAGTAGATACGCAGTATTTT.